These T cell receptor beta chains were read from a single sample in a study of T cell responses to AZD1222 COVID-19 vaccine. Sequencing used immunoSEQ multiplex PCR; TCRdb keeps in-frame clones, though not all of them. The sample includes about 120,000 clones, approximately 94% of them seen just once. Sequenced here: peripheral blood, sampled 28 days after the second AZD1222 dose. The receptors shown here come from an adult who received the AZD1222 COVID-19 vaccine. CDR3s include the opening cysteine and the closing phenylalanine or tryptophan. The D gene is left open where the match is weak. Clone sizes are given selectively: once, few, many, or a class where the clone is expanded.

size: -
J: TRBJ2-7
V: TRBV30
D: -
CDR3: CAWSGGAGEQYF
DNA: TGTGCCTGGAGTGGGGGGGCAGGCGAGCAGTACTTC

size: -
J: TRBJ2-1
V: TRBV5-4
D: TRBD2
CDR3: CASSHLAGGNNEQFF
DNA: TGTGCCAGCAGCCACCTAGCGGGAGGGAACAATGAGCAGTTCTTC

size: -
J: TRBJ2-3
V: TRBV5-4
D: -
CDR3: CASSLSSGSTDTQYF
DNA: TGTGCCAGCAGCTTGTCCAGCGGGAGCACAGATACGCAGTATTTT

size: -
J: TRBJ2-1
V: TRBV6-2/TRBV6-3
D: -
CDR3: CASSSLLSDEQFF
DNA: TGTGCCAGCAGTTCTCTTCTTAGCGATGAGCAGTTCTTC

size: once
J: TRBJ2-1
V: TRBV7-9
D: TRBD2
CDR3: CASSRSGGLYNEQFF
DNA: TGTGCCAGCAGCCGTAGCGGGGGGCTATACAATGAGCAGTTCTTC

size: -
J: TRBJ2-2
V: TRBV7-7
D: TRBD2
CDR3: CASTLTLGGRPTGELFF
DNA: TGTGCCAGCACCCTCACACTGGGAGGGAGGCCCACCGGGGAGCTGTTTTTT

size: -
J: TRBJ2-7
V: TRBV9
D: -
CDR3: CASSAYGTSEQYF
DNA: TGTGCCAGCAGCGCCTACGGGACGTCTGAGCAGTACTTC

size: -
J: TRBJ1-1
V: TRBV5-6
D: -
CDR3: CASSFGRGPYTEAFF
DNA: TGTGCCAGCAGCTTCGGGAGGGGACCTTACACTGAAGCTTTCTTT

size: -
J: TRBJ1-6
V: TRBV2
D: -
CDR3: CASSELTGRGSPLHF
DNA: TGTGCCAGCAGTGAATTAACAGGGAGGGGTTCACCCCTCCACTTT

size: once
J: TRBJ2-7
V: TRBV7-8
D: -
CDR3: CASSLRETSHDEQYF
DNA: TGTGCCAGCAGCTTAAGGGAAACATCCCACGACGAGCAGTACTTC

size: few
J: TRBJ2-3
V: TRBV10-1
D: TRBD2
CDR3: CASSESTSLGTDTQYF
DNA: TGCGCCAGCAGTGAGTCGACTAGCCTTGGCACAGATACGCAGTATTTT

size: -
J: TRBJ1-1
V: TRBV30
D: -
CDR3: CAWSYGTANTEAFF
DNA: TGTGCCTGGAGTTATGGGACGGCGAACACTGAAGCTTTCTTT

size: -
J: TRBJ2-7
V: TRBV5-1
D: TRBD2
CDR3: CASSTGLAGGDKDEQYF
DNA: TGCGCCAGCAGCACCGGACTAGCGGGAGGGGATAAGGACGAGCAGTACTTC

size: -
J: TRBJ1-1
V: TRBV14
D: -
CDR3: CASSFQPGPLSEAFF
DNA: TGTGCCAGCAGCTTCCAGCCGGGACCGCTTTCTGAAGCTTTCTTT

size: once
J: TRBJ2-7
V: TRBV7-9
D: -
CDR3: CASSLGPNSEQYF
DNA: TGTGCCAGCAGCTTGGGGCCCAACAGCGAGCAGTACTTC

size: -
J: TRBJ1-2
V: TRBV18
D: -
CDR3: CASSLGENYGYTF
DNA: TGTGCCAGCTCACTGGGAGAAAACTATGGCTACACCTTC

size: -
J: TRBJ1-2
V: TRBV6-5
D: -
CDR3: CASSYSTVNYGYTF
DNA: TGTGCCAGCAGTTACTCCACAGTTAACTATGGCTACACCTTC

size: -
J: TRBJ1-2
V: TRBV13
D: -
CDR3: CASSLVGERDYGYTF
DNA: TGTGCCAGCAGCTTAGTTGGGGAACGGGACTATGGCTACACCTTC

size: -
J: TRBJ2-3
V: TRBV11-2
D: TRBD1
CDR3: CASSFIQGTGGGGTQYF
DNA: TGTGCCAGCAGCTTCATCCAGGGGACAGGGGGCGGGGGTACGCAGTATTTT

size: -
J: TRBJ2-6
V: TRBV27
D: -
CDR3: CASSFRVFGANVLTF
DNA: TGTGCCAGCAGTTTTAGGGTATTTGGGGCCAACGTCCTGACTTTC

size: -
J: TRBJ1-2
V: TRBV19
D: -
CDR3: CASKGRRTSSGGYGYTF
DNA: TGTGCCAGTAAGGGGCGGAGGACATCGTCTGGGGGGTATGGCTACACCTTC

size: few
J: TRBJ2-1
V: TRBV6-2/TRBV6-3
D: TRBD2
CDR3: CASSYGTSWNEQFF
DNA: TGTGCCAGCAGTTACGGGACTAGTTGGAATGAGCAGTTCTTC

size: -
J: TRBJ2-7
V: TRBV9
D: TRBD1
CDR3: CASSRTGPYEQYF
DNA: TGTGCCAGCAGCCGGACAGGCCCCTACGAGCAGTACTTC

size: -
J: TRBJ2-1
V: TRBV7-9
D: TRBD2
CDR3: CASSLQVLAGSNEQFF
DNA: TGTGCCAGCAGCTTACAGGTCCTAGCGGGAAGCAATGAGCAGTTCTTC

size: -
J: TRBJ1-1
V: TRBV7-8
D: TRBD1
CDR3: CASSLSPQGANTEAFF
DNA: TGTGCCAGCAGCTTAAGCCCACAGGGGGCGAACACTGAAGCTTTCTTT

size: -
J: TRBJ1-1
V: TRBV20-1
D: -
CDR3: CSARVIREAFF
DNA: TGCAGTGCTAGAGTAATACGGGAAGCTTTCTTT

size: -
J: TRBJ1-2
V: TRBV4-1
D: -
CDR3: CASSQEGGSGYTF
DNA: TGCGCCAGCAGCCAAGAGGGGGGGTCTGGCTACACCTTC

size: -
J: TRBJ2-3
V: TRBV7-9
D: -
CDR3: CASSFPGERLTDTQYF
DNA: TGTGCCAGCAGCTTTCCCGGGGAGCGGCTCACAGATACGCAGTATTTT

size: -
J: TRBJ1-1
V: TRBV7-9
D: -
CDR3: CASSSVGMNTEAFF
DNA: TGTGCCAGCAGCTCGGTCGGAATGAACACTGAAGCTTTCTTT

size: -
J: TRBJ2-3
V: TRBV19
D: TRBD2
CDR3: CASSIGLAGRQADTQYF
DNA: TGTGCCAGTAGTATAGGACTAGCGGGTCGACAGGCAGATACGCAGTATTTT

size: -
J: TRBJ1-2
V: TRBV12-3/TRBV12-4
D: -
CDR3: CATRKDLVYGYTF
DNA: TGTGCCACACGAAAAGACTTGGTTTATGGCTACACCTTC

size: -
J: TRBJ1-2
V: TRBV3-1/TRBV3-2
D: TRBD1
CDR3: CASSQFPGTGDGYTF
DNA: TGTGCCAGCAGCCAATTTCCCGGGACAGGGGATGGCTACACCTTC

size: -
J: TRBJ2-5
V: TRBV2
D: -
CDR3: CASQPGSETQYF
DNA: TGTGCCAGCCAGCCGGGGTCGGAGACCCAGTACTTC

size: -
J: TRBJ1-3
V: TRBV5-6
D: -
CDR3: CASSFMSVGSGNTIYF
DNA: TGTGCCAGCAGCTTTATGTCAGTCGGCTCTGGAAACACCATATATTTT

size: -
J: TRBJ2-3
V: TRBV18
D: TRBD2
CDR3: CASSRFSGGRTDTQYF
DNA: TGTGCCAGCTCACGATTTAGCGGGGGCCGCACAGATACGCAGTATTTT

size: -
J: TRBJ2-1
V: TRBV7-2
D: TRBD2
CDR3: CASSYQGLAISNEQFF
DNA: TGTGCCAGCAGCTACCAGGGACTAGCCATCTCTAATGAGCAGTTCTTC

size: -
J: TRBJ1-2
V: TRBV30
D: TRBD1
CDR3: CAWNAGGQGYTF
DNA: TGTGCCTGGAATGCAGGGGGCCAAGGCTACACCTTC

size: -
J: TRBJ1-4
V: TRBV1
D: -
CDR3: CTSSPPMSPPGPPNEKLFF
DNA: TGCACCAGCAGCCCCCCAATGAGTCCACCGGGACCACCTAATGAAAAACTGTTTTTT

size: -
J: TRBJ2-3
V: TRBV7-6
D: -
CDR3: CASSSTKPRFTDTQYF
DNA: TGTGCCAGCAGCTCAACTAAGCCTCGGTTTACAGATACGCAGTATTTT

size: once
J: TRBJ2-7
V: TRBV5-4
D: -
CDR3: CASSGWDPGHEQYF
DNA: TGTGCCAGCAGCGGGTGGGACCCCGGACACGAGCAGTACTTC

size: -
J: TRBJ2-1
V: TRBV7-2
D: TRBD2
CDR3: CASSLSGGSGEQFF
DNA: TGTGCCAGCAGCCTTAGCGGGGGGTCGGGTGAGCAGTTCTTC

size: -
J: TRBJ2-3
V: TRBV18
D: -
CDR3: CASSPGDGTDTQYF
DNA: TGTGCCAGCTCACCCGGCGACGGCACAGATACGCAGTATTTT

size: -
J: TRBJ1-2
V: TRBV5-1
D: -
CDR3: CASSLDGANYGYTF
DNA: TGCGCCAGCAGCTTGGACGGCGCTAACTATGGCTACACCTTC

size: -
J: TRBJ1-3
V: TRBV7-6
D: TRBD1
CDR3: CASSGPGQERNTIYF
DNA: TGTGCCAGCAGCGGACCGGGACAGGAGAGAAACACCATATATTTT

size: -
J: TRBJ2-1
V: TRBV7-7
D: -
CDR3: CASSSDFSSYNEQFF
DNA: TGTGCTAGCAGCTCCGATTTTTCCTCCTACAATGAGCAGTTCTTC